The clone carrying this T cell receptor beta chain was seen only a few times. Its matching antigen is unknown. This sample is part of a study of CD8 T cells in ankylosing spondylitis. This CDR3 has 16 residues. The V and J ends lost 1 base and 0 bases respectively, with 10 bases between them. Germline-derived CDR1 and CDR2 are SGHAT and FQNNGV. Each CDR3 protein is one row after TCRdb ran MiXCR on the 5' RACE reads. The table records around 150,000 distinct CDR3 sequences, around 17% of them present only once. Findings of the study overall: Among TCR beta sequences, a motif of under ten highly homologous variants appeared characteristic of ankylosing spondylitis blood.

What was sequenced was blood, either unsorted or a sorted T cell fraction (not recorded which). This clonotype was sampled from a male donor with ankylosing spondylitis or in good health (not recorded which). This chain joins TRBV11-2 and TRBJ1-3, with D tentatively TRBD1 (5 bases). DNA of the CDR3: TGTGCCAGCAGCTTAGTTGGGGCGCACTCTGGAAACACCATATATTTT. Amino acid sequence: CASSLVGAHSGNTIYF.